The source of this T cell receptor (beta chain) is a study of CXCR3-negative and CXCR3-positive naive CD8 T cells. Each TRB cDNA library was prepared by 5' RACE (with UMI labels). TCRdb reprocessed the 5' RACE reads, with one entry per CDR3 protein and no DNA. Its clone listing holds over 100,000 distinct CDR3 sequences. The length of the CDR3 is 15 residues. The V gene's germline CDR1 is LGHDT and CDR2 YNNKEL (reference sequence). Notes on this clonotype: Its specificity is unknown.

Naive CD8+ T cells were CD45RO-CCR7+CD27+CD95-. Points from the study as a whole: After cryopreservation, expression of CXCR3 was partially reduced, and most assays were run with fresh PBMCs. Unlike memory cells, which differed, naive CXCR3-negative and CXCR3-positive cells had similar TRBV-TRBJ usage. Whereas both naive subsets had comparably high diversity, memory CD8+ cells had much lower diversity.

V gene TRBV3-1 combines with J gene TRBJ2-7; the D call from TCRdb, TRBD1, cannot be confirmed without DNA. The receptor was derived from a human donor in good health. Some clones in this sample may be carry-over from other donors' samples. The sample comprised naive CXCR3- CD8+ T cells from blood. Subset: CD45RO-CCR7+CD27+CD95- naive CD8+ T cells lacking CXCR3 (TNR3-). The CDR3 region is CASSLQSGGSYEQYF.